A selection of T cell receptor beta chains follows, all from one sample in a study of T cells after yellow fever vaccination. From the 5' RACE reads, TCRdb called clonotypes with MiXCR, one entry per CDR3 protein. In the table there are 250,000 to 350,000 distinct CDR3 sequences, around 7% of which are singletons. This material consisted of PBMCs, taken roughly seven weeks after the first yellow fever vaccination. Every receptor here comes from a man in his late teens or twenties who received the YFV17D yellow fever vaccine. Both conserved end residues are part of each CDR3. The order of the fields is D gene, J gene, clone size, V gene, CDR3 DNA, CDR3 protein. A D gene is named only where the DNA matches it firmly. Not all rows give a size; the values are once, few, many and, for expanded clones, a class.

d_gene: .; j_gene: TRBJ2-5; abundance: few; v_gene: TRBV6-6; CDR3nt: TGTGCCAGCAGTTACCTATCGGAGACCCAGTACTTC; CDR3aa: CASSYLSETQYF
d_gene: TRBD2; j_gene: TRBJ2-1; abundance: .; v_gene: TRBV4-1; CDR3nt: TGCGCCAGCAGCCACTTTACCCCCAGCGGGGGGGCTTATGAGCAGTTCTTC; CDR3aa: CASSHFTPSGGAYEQFF
d_gene: .; j_gene: TRBJ1-4; abundance: few; v_gene: TRBV5-1; CDR3nt: TGCGCCAGCAGCCCGGATCGGATAACTAATGAAAAACTGTTTTTT; CDR3aa: CASSPDRITNEKLFF
d_gene: TRBD1; j_gene: TRBJ2-7; abundance: few; v_gene: TRBV10-2; CDR3nt: TGCGCCAGCAGTGAGTTTTGGGACAGCGGGCAGTACTTC; CDR3aa: CASSEFWDSGQYF
d_gene: .; j_gene: TRBJ1-1; abundance: .; v_gene: TRBV18; CDR3nt: TGTGCCAGCTCACCTACAGAGGAGACTGAAGCTTTCTTT; CDR3aa: CASSPTEETEAFF
d_gene: .; j_gene: TRBJ2-3; abundance: many; v_gene: TRBV6-2/TRBV6-3; CDR3nt: TGTGCCAGCAGCCGCTTCACAGATACGCAGTATTTT; CDR3aa: CASSRFTDTQYF
d_gene: .; j_gene: TRBJ2-5; abundance: few; v_gene: TRBV20-1; CDR3nt: TGCAGTGCTATATCCGGCTCTTCCCAGTACTTC; CDR3aa: CSAISGSSQYF
d_gene: .; j_gene: TRBJ2-5; abundance: once; v_gene: TRBV6-1; CDR3nt: TGTGCCAGCAGACGACGGGACTCCAAAGAGACCCAGTACTTC; CDR3aa: CASRRRDSKETQYF
d_gene: TRBD1; j_gene: TRBJ2-7; abundance: many; v_gene: TRBV7-9; CDR3nt: TGTGCCAGCAGCACGACAGGGGGGTACTACGAGCAGTACTTC; CDR3aa: CASSTTGGYYEQYF
d_gene: .; j_gene: TRBJ1-2; abundance: .; v_gene: TRBV5-8; CDR3nt: TGTGCCAGCAGCTTGGACAATCCCTATGGCTACACCTTC; CDR3aa: CASSLDNPYGYTF
d_gene: TRBD2; j_gene: TRBJ2-3; abundance: .; v_gene: TRBV6-1; CDR3nt: TGTGCCAGCAGTGAAGGGACTAGCGGGGGGGCAGATACGCAGTATTTT; CDR3aa: CASSEGTSGGADTQYF
d_gene: .; j_gene: TRBJ1-1; abundance: many; v_gene: TRBV12-3/TRBV12-4; CDR3nt: TGTGCCAGCACTCTTCAGGGCACTGAAGCTTTCTTT; CDR3aa: CASTLQGTEAFF
d_gene: .; j_gene: TRBJ2-1; abundance: .; v_gene: TRBV20-1; CDR3nt: TGCAGTGCTAGAGAAGGCGTCGCCTACAATGAGCAGTTCTTC; CDR3aa: CSAREGVAYNEQFF
d_gene: TRBD2; j_gene: TRBJ2-1; abundance: many; v_gene: TRBV2; CDR3nt: TGTGCCAGCAGTCGAACTAGCGGGGGGAACAATGAGCAGTTCTTC; CDR3aa: CASSRTSGGNNEQFF
d_gene: .; j_gene: TRBJ2-1; abundance: many; v_gene: TRBV7-3; CDR3nt: TGTGCCAGCAGCTTAACTAGCGGTACTAGCTCCTACAATGAGCAGTTCTTC; CDR3aa: CASSLTSGTSSYNEQFF
d_gene: .; j_gene: TRBJ1-1; abundance: .; v_gene: TRBV7-2; CDR3nt: TGTGCCAGCAGCCTCAATTCCCGAGGCGCTGAAGCTTTCTTT; CDR3aa: CASSLNSRGAEAFF
d_gene: .; j_gene: TRBJ2-7; abundance: few; v_gene: TRBV7-2; CDR3nt: TGTGCCAGCAGCTTCCAGCGCGGGGCCTATGAGCAGTACTTC; CDR3aa: CASSFQRGAYEQYF
d_gene: .; j_gene: TRBJ2-1; abundance: many; v_gene: TRBV5-1; CDR3nt: TGCGCCAGCAGCTCCGGGACCGACAATGAGCAGTTCTTC; CDR3aa: CASSSGTDNEQFF